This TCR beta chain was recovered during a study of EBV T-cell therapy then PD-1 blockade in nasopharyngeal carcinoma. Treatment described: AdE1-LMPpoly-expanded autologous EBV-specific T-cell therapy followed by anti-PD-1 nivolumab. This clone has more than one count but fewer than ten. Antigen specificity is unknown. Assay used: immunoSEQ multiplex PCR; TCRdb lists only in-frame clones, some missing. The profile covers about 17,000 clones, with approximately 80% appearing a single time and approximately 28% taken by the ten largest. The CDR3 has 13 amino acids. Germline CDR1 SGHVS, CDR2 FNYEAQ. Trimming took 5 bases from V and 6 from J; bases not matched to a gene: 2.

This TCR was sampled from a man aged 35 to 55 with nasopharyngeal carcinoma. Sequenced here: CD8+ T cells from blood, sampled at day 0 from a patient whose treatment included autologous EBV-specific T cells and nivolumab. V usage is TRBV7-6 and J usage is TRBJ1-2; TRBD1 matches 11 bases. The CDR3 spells CASSPDRGHGYTF. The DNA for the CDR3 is TGTGCCAGCAGCCCGGACAGGGGGCATGGCTACACCTTC.